This T cell receptor (beta chain) was sequenced in a study of type 1 regulatory T cells. About the research overall: T-allo10 is a Tr1-enriched, alloantigen-specific CD4 T cell product made in vitro. Study-level points and caveats: Type 1 regulatory T cells had a more restricted TCR repertoire than non-type 1 regulatory T cells.

This CDR3 has 9 residues. The germline V gene encodes CDR1 MGHDK and CDR2 SYGVNS. The V and J ends lost 8 bases and 9 bases respectively, with 6 bases between them. This clonotype came up a few times. What it recognizes is unknown. A single record per CDR3 protein comes from TCRdb applying MiXCR to the reads. The sample has tens of thousands of distinct CDR3 sequences, around 20% seen once. This TCR came from a human donor in good health. Material: cultured type 1 regulatory T (Tr1) cells, either the whole culture or a sorted fraction (not recorded which). The chain joins TRBV25-1 to TRBJ2-3; D gene ambiguous. Here the CDR3 reads CASGHTQYF. Written as DNA, the CDR3 is TGTGCCAGCGGTCACACGCAGTATTTT.